This section outlines one T cell receptor (beta chain) sequence together with its context. Its antigen is unknown. The CDR3 has 13 residues. Germline CDR1 reads SGHTA; CDR2 reads FQGNSA. The V and J ends lost 6 bases and 7 bases respectively, with 13 bases between them. These data come from a study of cytomegalovirus exposure and HLA in healthy donors. Study outcomes and limitations: A later analysis reported that several of the most significant clusters appeared to be linked to common viral pathogens, among them Epstein-Barr virus. Sequence variants that were highly shared formed a cluster that was likely a sequencing artifact. A later analysis showed TCR association rates differing by HLA locus, peaking at DRB1 and lowest at HLA-C.

Amplification used 60 Vbeta primers and 13 Jbeta primers. In the source study's methods: Unique TCR beta chains totaled roughly 81 million in a later count, with approximately 11 million of them shared. The protocol was immunoSEQ multiplex PCR, while the TCRdb copy is restricted to in-frame clones and leaves out a portion. V, J and clone size derive from that table, while D and trimming were established from the DNA sequence. The listing contains roughly 110,000 clones. The genes are TRBV7-2 and TRBJ1-5; tentative D call: TRBD1 (5 bases). The TCR was taken from a man younger than 45 in good health and CMV-seronegative. The sequencing input was PBMCs. The CDR3 nucleotides are TGTGCCAGCAGTGGGGGACTGGGACAGCCCCAGCATTTT. It is translated as CASSGGLGQPQHF.